The source of this T cell receptor beta chain is a study of T cells in Graves' hyperthyroidism and ophthalmopathy. The diagnostic basis comprised clinical symptoms, serum thyroxine and TRAb, thyroid ultrasound and orbital computed tomography. This clonotype has at least ten counts. Its antigen is unidentified. The CDR3 is 14 residues long. The germline CDR1 and CDR2 sequences are MNHEY and SMNVEV (reference sequence). Trimming removed 6 bases from V and 4 bases from J; junction bases left unmatched: 6. Researchers amplified the TCR beta CDR3 regions from RNA transcripts. Researchers ran a first-round RT-PCR on the TCR CDR3 using the HTBI primer set. TCRdb called the multiplex PCR reads again in MiXCR, with one record for every CDR3 protein. In the table there are about 160,000 distinct CDR3 sequences, 9.4% of which are singletons. Study-level results: Blood also held most thyroid clonotypes expanded beyond 0.001. Prediction of ophthalmopathy progression came a median approximately 6.5 months pre-onset.

The V and J genes are TRBV27 and TRBJ1-3; 7 bases line up with TRBD1. Sample: blood. This receptor was taken from a woman aged 18-29 years with Graves' hyperthyroidism that later progressed to Graves' ophthalmopathy. CDR3 loop: CASSLTGEGNTIYF. The DNA for the CDR3 is TGTGCCAGCAGCCTTACAGGGGAAGGAAACACCATATATTTT.